Shown below are 16 T cell receptor beta chains from a single sample sequenced in a study of Graves' ophthalmopathy and Graves' hyperthyroidism (dated by TCRdb to between 2017 and 2018). For sequencing, an Illumina HiSeq 2000 was employed. For repertoire sequencing, the TCR beta CDR3 regions were amplified from RNA transcripts. The first round of RT-PCR was done with HTBI primers and the Qiagen OneStep RT-PCR kit, and was followed by a second round of multiplex PCR, then size selection and purification. TCRdb's own reprocessing of the public reads used fastp at Q25 and MiXCR and kept productive beta chains. When rows share a CDR3 protein, they turn into one entry using the most common DNA and genes. Here the sample has roughly 230,000 distinct CDR3 sequences; around a fifth occur a single time. The top ten clones comprise around 40% of the sample. The sequenced sample was peripheral blood. These receptors all stem from a woman in her forties or fifties with Graves' ophthalmopathy. Donor details come from another sample of the same person, matched by shared clones.

This clonotype was observed a few times. V usage is TRBV27 and J usage is TRBJ2-6, with 7 bases that match TRBD1. CDR3 length: 17 residues. In germline, CDR1 is MNHEY, CDR2 SMNVEV (reference sequence). J was trimmed by 4 bases and V by 8 bases; bases with no gene match: 14. CDR3 in amino acids: CASGPTGFISGANVLTF. In DNA, the CDR3 is TGTGCCAGCGGACCGACAGGGTTTATATCCGGGGCCAACGTCCTGACTTTC.

The rearrangement joins TRBV12-3 or TRBV12-4 to TRBJ2-5; 11 bases are shared with TRBD2. With 5 bases clipped from V and 4 bases from J, the junction kept 6 bases outside the gene matches. The CDR3 is made up of 15 amino acids. The CDR3 region has the DNA TGTGCCAGCAGTCGGACTAGCGGGTTGGCAGAGACCCAGTACTTC. This codes for CASSRTSGLAETQYF.

This clonotype was seen only once. The V and J genes are TRBV19 and TRBJ1-5, with D perhaps matching TRBD1 (5 bases). The CDR3 is made up of 15 amino acids. Germline V lookup: CDR1 LNHDA, CDR2 SQIVND (reference sequence). V was pared by 8 bases and J by 4 bases, with 18 bases between. DNA of the CDR3: TGTGCCAGTGGAAGAAGACAGAACGGTAATCAGCCCCAGCATTTT. This translates into CASGRRQNGNQPQHF. Full variable domain (rest looked up from reference TRBV19 and TRBJ1-5): DGGITQSPKYLFRKEGQNVTLSCEQNLNHDAMYWYRQDPGQGLRLIYYSQIVNDFQKGDIAEGYSVSREKKESFPLTVTSAQKNPTAFYLCASGRRQNGNQPQHFGDGTRLSIL.

The chain joins TRBV6-1 to TRBJ2-7, with 9 bases lining up with TRBD2. The J segment lost 5 bases and the V segment lost 3 bases, leaving 2 bases of the junction unmatched. Germline CDR1 reads MNHNS; CDR2 reads SASEGT. The CDR3 contains 13 residues. The CDR3 is CASSDRLADEQYF. DNA of the CDR3: TGTGCCAGCAGTGATAGACTAGCGGACGAGCAGTACTTC.

This clonotype was seen at least ten times. This rearrangement joins TRBV5-1 to TRBJ1-1; weak D call: TRBD1 (5 bases). The germline CDR1 and CDR2 sequences are SGHRS and YFSETQ. The germline V and J ends were trimmed by 4 bases and 4 bases, with 14 bases remaining between them. CDR3 length: 14 residues. The CDR3 DNA reads TGCGCCAGCAGCGTGAAGGGCGGGGGCACTGAAGCTTTCTTT. This sequence encodes CASSVKGGGTEAFF.

This clonotype came up many times. The chain uses TRBV4-2 and TRBJ2-5; 9 bases match TRBD1. V was clipped by 6 bases and J by 7 bases; unmatched bases: 9. CDR3 length equals 14 residues. Germline V CDR1 and CDR2: LGHNA, YNFKEQ. The CDR3 bases are TGTGCCAGCAGGTCGACAGGGGGTGACGGGACCCAGTACTTC. This gives the protein CASRSTGGDGTQYF.

This clonotype was found a few times. The chain employs TRBV18 and TRBJ1-1; no reliable D call. Germline assignment: CDR1 KGHSH and CDR2 LQKENI. Trimming left V 3 bases short and J 6 bases short, with 14 bases between. This CDR3 is built from 14 residues. The CDR3 DNA sequence: TGTGCCAGCTCACCTAAAGACGGCAGCGCTGAAGCTTTCTTT. This gives the protein CASSPKDGSAEAFF. Filled out from reference TRBV18 and TRBJ1-1, the complete variable domain reads NAGVMQNPRHLVRRRGQEARLRCSPMKGHSHVYWYRQLPEEGLKFMVYLQKENIIDESGMPKERFSAEFPKEGPSILRIQQVVRGDSAAYFCASSPKDGSAEAFFGQGTRLTVV.

This clonotype was seen more than once but under ten times. This sequence joins TRBV7-2 and TRBJ2-3, with D possibly being TRBD1 (6 bases). The CDR3 runs 16 residues. V lost 5 bases, J lost 2 bases, and 17 bases lay in between. CDR1 SGHTA and CDR2 FQGNSA come from the germline V gene. For the CDR3, the DNA is TGTGCCAGCAGCCCCGGGACCAACAGGGCCACAGATACGCAGTATTTT. It codes for CASSPGTNRATDTQYF.

There are many counts of this clonotype. V gene TRBV6-5 combines with J gene TRBJ1-1; D might be TRBD1 (5 bases). The CDR3 has 13 amino acids. Trimming pared 5 bases from V and 5 bases from J, leaving 12 bases between. CDR1 is MNHEY, CDR2 SVGAGI, per germline. This CDR3 reads CASSMLRVTEAFF. CDR3 DNA sequence: TGTGCCAGCAGTATGCTCAGGGTTACTGAAGCTTTCTTT.

V gene TRBV28 combines with J gene TRBJ2-7; unclear D gene. The V gene's germline CDR1 is MDHEN and CDR2 SYDVKM. The CDR3 covers 14 residues. Trimming removed 6 bases from V and 0 bases from J, with 12 bases in between. CDR3 sequence (DNA): TGTGCCAGCAGACTTAACCCGAGCTCCTACGAGCAGTACTTC. Residues: CASRLNPSSYEQYF.

The V call is TRBV6-1, the J call TRBJ1-1, with a possible D match to TRBD1 (6 bases). Germline CDR1 reads MNHNS; CDR2 reads SASEGT. The CDR3 loop spans 16 amino acids. V was shortened by 8 bases and J by 4 bases, with 23 bases between the two germline ends. Written as DNA, the CDR3 is TGTGCCAGCTCACCCCTTGGTGAGGGGGAAGGCACTGAAGCTTTCTTT. It is translated as CASSPLGEGEGTEAFF.

Of note for this clonotype: This may come from a read error, since a much larger clone is one base off. The V gene is TRBV11-2, the J gene TRBJ2-5, with D unclear. The germline gives CDR1 SGHAT, CDR2 FQNNGV. This CDR3 is built from 13 residues. The chain's CDR3 is CASSFATQETRYF. DNA for the CDR3: TGTGCCAGCAGCTTCGCAACCCAAGAGACCCGGTACTTC.

This clonotype was seen only a few times. Possible read error: a much larger clone is one base away. The chain links TRBV11-2 to TRBJ2-7, with 9 positions matching TRBD2. CDR3 length: 17 residues. The germline V gene encodes CDR1 SGHAT and CDR2 FQNNGV. The junction had 14 bases not matched to a gene; V was cut back by 7 bases and J by 1 base. CDR3 loop: CASIDIGRLAGSYEQYF. DNA for the CDR3: TGTGCCAGCATCGACATTGGTCGGCTAGCGGGGTCCTACGAGCAGTACTTC.

The rearrangement joins TRBV10-3 to TRBJ1-2; D is possibly TRBD1 (6 bases). The V gene lost 6 bases and the J gene lost 5 bases, with 22 bases spanning the gap. This CDR3 comprises 16 residues. Germline V gene data show CDR1 as ENHRY and CDR2 as SYGVKD. Here the CDR3 reads CAIRAGTMNTLYGYTF. The CDR3 nucleotides read TGTGCCATCAGGGCCGGGACAATGAATACCCTATATGGCTACACCTTC.

In the case of this clonotype: Just one base apart from a much larger clone, this may be a read error. The rearrangement uses TRBV7-2 and TRBJ1-1, with D maybe TRBD1 (6 bases). CDR3 length: 15 residues. Trimming shortened V by 2 bases and J by 5 bases, and 15 bases separated the two germline ends. The germline CDR1 and CDR2 sequences are SGHTA and FQGNSA. CDR3 region: CASSLSGTWLTEAFF. The CDR3 DNA reads TGTGCCAGCAGCTTATCCGGGACATGGCTTACTGAAGCTTTCTTT. The whole variable domain, filled in from reference TRBV7-2 and TRBJ1-1, reads GAGVSQSPSNKVTEKGKDVELRCDPISGHTALYWYRQSLGQGLEFLIYFQGNSAPDKSGLPSDRFSAERTGGSVSTLTIQRTQQEDSAVYLCASSLSGTWLTEAFFGQGTRLTVV.

This clonotype has ten or more counts. The chain is built from TRBV20-1 and TRBJ2-7; 10 bases match TRBD2. CDR1 is DFQATT, CDR2 SNEGSKA, per germline (reference sequence). This CDR3 region has 18 residues. V shed 1 base, J shed 2 bases, and the junction held 14 bases outside the gene matches. The CDR3 sequence is CSARVPGLAQNPPYEQYF. CDR3 bases: TGCAGTGCTAGAGTACCGGGACTAGCGCAAAACCCCCCCTACGAGCAGTACTTC.